The text below deals with one T cell receptor beta chain. What it binds is not known. The junction differs from germline at one of its ends, possibly a read error. TCRdb used MiXCR to reprocess the multiplex PCR reads, holding one entry per CDR3 protein. Of around 150,000 distinct CDR3 sequences listed, approximately 29% are singletons. Axillary draining lymph nodes of breast cancer patients supplied the node samples. The sample is drawn from a study of breast tumors, draining lymph nodes, adjacent tissues. Whole-study findings and limits: Data fit most tumor T cells coming from lymph node, expanding in tumor. Luminal-like breast cancer showed significantly greater tumor-nontumor repertoire similarity than basal-like breast cancer did. Tumors had less TCR diversity than lymph nodes, more than nontumor tissue. That most tumor T cells come from lymph nodes remained unproven.

The CDR3 is 18 residues long. CDR1 is SGHTA, CDR2 FQGTGA, per germline. The sequencing sample was made of axillary lymph node tissue. The V and J genes are TRBV7-3 and TRBJ2-2; 9 nucleotides agree with TRBD1. This clonotype was obtained from a female donor with breast cancer. Some clones in this sample may be carry-over from other donors' samples. The CDR3 reads CASSLRQGGPPGTRELFF. In DNA, the CDR3 is TGTGCCAGCAGCTTAAGACAGGGGGGACCCCCAGGCACCCGGGAGCTGTTTTTT.